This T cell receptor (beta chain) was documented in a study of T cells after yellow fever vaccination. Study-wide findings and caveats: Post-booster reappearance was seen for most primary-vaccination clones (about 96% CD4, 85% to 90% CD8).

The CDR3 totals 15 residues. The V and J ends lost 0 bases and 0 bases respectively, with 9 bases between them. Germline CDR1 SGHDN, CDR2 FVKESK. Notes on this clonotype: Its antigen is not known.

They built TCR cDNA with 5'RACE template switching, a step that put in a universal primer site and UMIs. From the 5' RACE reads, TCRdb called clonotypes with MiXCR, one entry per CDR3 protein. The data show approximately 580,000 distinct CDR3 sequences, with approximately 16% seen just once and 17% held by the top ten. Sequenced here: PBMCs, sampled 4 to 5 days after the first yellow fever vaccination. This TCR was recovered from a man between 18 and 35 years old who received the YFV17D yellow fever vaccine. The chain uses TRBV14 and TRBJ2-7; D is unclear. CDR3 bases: TGTGCCAGCAGCCAAGAGTCAGCTAGCTCCTACGAGCAGTACTTC. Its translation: CASSQESASSYEQYF.